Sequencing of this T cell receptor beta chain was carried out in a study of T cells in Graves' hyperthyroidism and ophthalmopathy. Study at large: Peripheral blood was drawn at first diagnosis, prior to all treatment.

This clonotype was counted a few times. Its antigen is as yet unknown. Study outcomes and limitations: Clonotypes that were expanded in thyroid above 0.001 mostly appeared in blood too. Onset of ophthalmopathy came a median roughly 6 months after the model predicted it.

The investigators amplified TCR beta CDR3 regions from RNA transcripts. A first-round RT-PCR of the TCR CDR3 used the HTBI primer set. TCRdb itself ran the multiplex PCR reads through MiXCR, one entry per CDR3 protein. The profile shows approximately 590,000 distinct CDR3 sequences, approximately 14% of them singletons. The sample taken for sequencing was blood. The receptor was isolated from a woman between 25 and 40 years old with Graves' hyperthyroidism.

DNA of the CDR3: TGCAGTGCTAGAGGAGGGGGGGCAACTAATGAAAAACTGTTTTTT. It is translated as CSARGGGATNEKLFF. The J gene is TRBJ1-4, the V gene TRBV20-1; D possibly corresponds to TRBD1 (6 bases). Trimming took off 1 base at V and 0 bases at J, with 9 bases between the two ends. CDR3 size: 15 residues. Germline-derived CDR1 and CDR2 are DFQATT and SNEGSKA (reference sequence).